The next 20 T cell receptor beta chains were all read from a single sample in a study of radiation and T cells in renal cell carcinoma. Time point indicated: blood 4 weeks post-SBRT, at nephrectomy. The treatment here: 15 Gy SBRT to primary tumor, nephrectomy 4 weeks later. TCRdb keeps only in-frame clones here, not all; method: immunoSEQ multiplex PCR. The sample shows around 81,000 clones, around four fifths of them seen only once. The material was blood, obtained from a patient whose treatment included radiotherapy and nephrectomy. These receptors originate from a man aged 50 to 60 with renal cell carcinoma.

The chain has TRBV7-9 and TRBJ2-2; D gene unclear. This CDR3 has 15 residues. V shed 3 bases and J shed 7 bases, with 15 bases lying between them. Germline-derived CDR1 and CDR2 are SEHNR and FQNEAQ (reference sequence). Written as DNA, the CDR3 is TGTGCCAGCAGCTTGGGTGGCATAGGTGGCGGGGAGCTGTTTTTT. This gives the protein CASSLGGIGGGELFF.

The genes are TRBV6-5 and TRBJ1-2, with 8 bases that match TRBD1. Trimming cost V 10 bases and J 13 bases; bases outside gene matches: 8. Germline V gene lookup returns CDR1 MNHEY and CDR2 SVGAGI. The CDR3 is 10 amino acids. In nucleotides, the CDR3 is TGTGCCACCGGACAGGGATTCCTCACCTTC. It specifies CATGQGFLTF.

The CDR3, as DNA: TGTGCCTGGAGTGTACTAGCGGACAGCTCCTACAATGAGCAGTTCTTC. It is translated as CAWSVLADSSYNEQFF. The V gene is TRBV30, the J gene TRBJ2-1; 8 bases fit TRBD2. V lost 0 bases and J lost 0; bases outside the gene matches: 4. The CDR3 contains 16 residues. Per the germline V gene, CDR1 is GTSNPN and CDR2 is SVGIG (reference sequence).

Only a few counts were recorded for this clone. It is unclear where the CDR3 begins or ends on the DNA, so no DNA is shown, and the CDR3 is as TCRdb lists it. The rearrangement links TRBV6-6 to TRBJ1-6; the DNA was not used to check the table's D call, TRBD1. Looked up from germline, CDR1 is MNHNY and CDR2 is SVGAGI (reference sequence). Termini included, the CDR3 measures 13 amino acids. CDR3 sequence: CASSSSWQSPLHF.

V gene TRBV28 combines with J gene TRBJ1-1; D might be TRBD1 (6 bases). Trimming left V 3 bases short and J 8 bases short, with 10 bases between. This CDR3 spans 12 amino acids. CDR1 and CDR2 (germline): MDHEN, SYDVKM. The CDR3 here is CASSLVDREAFF. In nucleotides, the CDR3 is TGTGCCAGCAGTTTGGTCGACAGGGAAGCTTTCTTT.

The J gene is TRBJ1-4, the V gene TRBV27; TRBD1 matches at 7 bases. This CDR3 comprises 14 residues. The germline CDR1 and CDR2 sequences are MNHEY and SMNVEV (reference sequence). V lost 6 bases, J lost 6 bases, and 7 bases stayed unmatched. CDR3 amino acids: CASSRPGTDEKLFF. The CDR3 bases are TGTGCCAGCAGCCGTCCCGGGACAGATGAAAAACTGTTTTTT.

The genes are TRBV2 and TRBJ2-7; TRBD1 aligns across 12 bases. Trimming removed 6 bases from V and 5 bases from J; junction bases left unmatched: 11. The CDR3 contains 16 residues. Germline assignment: CDR1 SNHLY and CDR2 FYNNEI. CDR3 loop: CASRSFRDRGRHEQYF. CDR3 coding DNA: TGTGCCAGCAGATCGTTCCGGGACAGGGGGCGACACGAGCAGTACTTC.

This clone has just one count. The chain links TRBV6-1 to TRBJ1-4; TRBD1 aligns across 7 bases. V trimming: 3 bases; J trimming: 8 bases; junction bases outside the gene matches: 9. Germline V gene lookup returns CDR1 MNHNS and CDR2 SASEGT. CDR3 length: 15 residues. The CDR3 sequence is CASSEQTGLGEKLFF. CDR3 DNA sequence: TGTGCCAGCAGTGAGCAGACAGGGTTGGGAGAAAAACTGTTTTTT.

Concerning this clone itself: One end of the junction is discordant with germline, which a read error may explain. The CDR3 DNA is TGTGCCAGCAGGTACTCAAATGAAAAACTGTTTTTT. Translated: CASRYSNEKLFF. This sequence joins TRBV6-6 and TRBJ1-4; D remains ambiguous. The length of the CDR3 is 12 residues. Germline-derived CDR1 and CDR2 are MNHNY and SVGAGI (reference sequence).

V is TRBV6-1 and J is TRBJ2-6; 10 bases fit TRBD2. Germline lookup yields CDR1 MNHNS and CDR2 SASEGT. The CDR3 consists of 16 residues. After removal of 4 bases from V and 10 bases from J, the junction contained 10 bases not matched to a gene. The CDR3 coding sequence is TGTGCCAGCAGTGTAGGTAGCGGGGGGTCCTTTAACGTCCTGACTTTC. Translating gives CASSVGSGGSFNVLTF.

The V and J genes are TRBV7-2 and TRBJ2-5; 13 nucleotides agree with TRBD2. V shed 1 base, J shed 7 bases, and the junction held 6 bases outside the gene matches. This CDR3 spans 16 amino acids. The germline gives CDR1 SGHTA, CDR2 FQGNSA. The CDR3 loop reads CASSLETSGGSGTQYF. As DNA, the CDR3 is TGTGCCAGCAGCTTAGAGACTAGCGGGGGGTCTGGGACCCAGTACTTC.

The rearrangement uses TRBV6-6 and TRBJ1-3; no reliable D call. This CDR3 region has 14 residues. Deletions cut 6 bases from V and 5 bases from J, with 14 bases between. Germline V CDR1 and CDR2: MNHNY, SVGAGI (reference sequence). Here the CDR3 reads CASSRERTRNTIYF. DNA of the CDR3: TGTGCCAGCAGCCGCGAGCGGACTCGAAACACCATATATTTT.

Worth noting for this clone: The same CDR3 arises from other DNA sequences in this sample as well. The rearrangement uses TRBV28 and TRBJ2-1; weak D call: TRBD2 (5 bases). V was trimmed by 2 bases and J by 4 bases, leaving 9 bases between them. The CDR3 length is 14 residues. Looked up from germline, CDR1 is MDHEN and CDR2 is SYDVKM. The CDR3 region is CASSLPGNYNEQFF. The CDR3, as DNA: TGTGCCAGCAGTTTACCCGGGAATTACAATGAGCAGTTCTTC. The full variable domain, completed using reference TRBV28 and TRBJ2-1, is DVKVTQSSRYLVKRTGEKVFLECVQDMDHENMFWYRQDPGLGLRLIYFSYDVKMKEKGDIPEGYSVSREKKERFSLILESASTNQTSMYLCASSLPGNYNEQFFGPGTRLTVL.

The chain links TRBV6-1 to TRBJ1-2; the D is unclear. The CDR3 sequence is 15 residues long. Germline assignment: CDR1 MNHNS and CDR2 SASEGT. Trimming took off 8 bases at V and 2 bases at J, with 18 bases between the two ends. The CDR3 nucleotides read TGTGCCAGCCATGTACCGGCGGGCCGAAACTATGGCTACACCTTC. Protein product: CASHVPAGRNYGYTF.

The gene calls are TRBV18 and TRBJ2-1; D may be TRBD1 (6 bases). Per germline, CDR1 KGHSH and CDR2 LQKENI. The CDR3 spans 18 residues. V lost 1 base, J lost 1 base, and 17 bases lay in between. In nucleotides, the CDR3 is TGTGCCAGCTCACCACAAGAACAGGGTGAATGGTCCTACAATGAGCAGTTCTTC. This sequence encodes CASSPQEQGEWSYNEQFF.

This clone has more than one count but fewer than ten. The V and J genes are TRBV2 and TRBJ2-7; perhaps TRBD2 as D (6 bases). The length of the CDR3 is 16 residues. Germline V gene data show CDR1 as SNHLY and CDR2 as FYNNEI. Trimming stripped 0 bases from V and 3 bases from J, with 15 bases between. The CDR3 loop reads CASSEAGSTGDYEQYF. CDR3 in DNA: TGTGCCAGCAGTGAAGCGGGGTCCACGGGAGACTACGAGCAGTACTTC.

CDR3 DNA: TGTGCCAGCAGCGGCGTCGGCTATGGCTACACCTTC. Amino acid sequence: CASSGVGYGYTF. The chain uses TRBV5-4 and TRBJ1-2; no definite D call. Germline-derived CDR1 and CDR2 are SGHNT and YYREEE (reference sequence). Between the trimmed V and J ends, which lost 4 bases and 4 bases, there was a span of 8 bases. The CDR3 consists of 12 residues. Supplemented by reference TRBV5-4 and TRBJ1-2, the full variable domain reads ETGVTQSPTHLIKTRGQQVTLRCSSQSGHNTVSWYQQALGQGPQFIFQYYREEENGRGNFPPRFSGLQFPNYSSELNVNALELDDSALYLCASSGVGYGYTFGSGTRLTVV.

The chain uses TRBV25-1 and TRBJ2-7; no clear D gene. The ends were cut back, 3 bases at V and 1 base at J, with 7 bases in the middle. This CDR3 is 13 amino acids long. Germline assignment: CDR1 MGHDK and CDR2 SYGVNS. The CDR3 sequence: CASSDLYSYEQYF. CDR3 coding DNA: TGTGCCAGCAGTGACCTCTATTCCTACGAGCAGTACTTC.

The rearrangement joins TRBV29-1 to TRBJ2-1; tentative D call: TRBD1 (6 bases). CDR1 and CDR2 from the germline V gene are SQVTM and ANQGSEA. The CDR3 consists of 12 residues. V lost 6 bases to trimming and J lost 7 bases, with 13 bases between them. The CDR3 spells CSVRDIINEQFF. The CDR3 bases are TGCAGCGTCCGGGACATCATAAATGAGCAGTTCTTC.

V is TRBV30 and J is TRBJ2-6; D is unclear. This CDR3 is built from 15 residues. The germline V and J ends were trimmed by 0 bases and 2 bases, with 8 bases remaining between them. The germline CDR1 and CDR2 sequences are GTSNPN and SVGIG (reference sequence). CDR3 nucleotide sequence: TGTGCCTGGAGTGTAGGGATGCCTGGGGCCAACGTCCTGACTTTC. This translates into CAWSVGMPGANVLTF.